The sequence of this T cell receptor (beta chain) was determined in a study of control samples from healthy donors and cancer patients. Germline CDR1 reads MDHEN; CDR2 reads SYDVKM. Trimming stripped 2 bases from V and 2 bases from J, with 12 bases between. CDR3 length: 15 amino acids. Here immunoSEQ multiplex PCR was the method, and the copy in TCRdb shows in-frame clones only, minus some. The repertoire holds under 200,000 clones, with about 90% as singletons. The clonotype comes from a woman aged 30 to 39 in good health. This chain joins TRBV28 and TRBJ1-1; D gene uncertain. The sequenced sample consisted of blood. The CDR3 DNA follows: TGTGCCAGCAGTTTACGGCCGAGGACCAACACTGAAGCTTTCTTT. Translation: CASSLRPRTNTEAFF.